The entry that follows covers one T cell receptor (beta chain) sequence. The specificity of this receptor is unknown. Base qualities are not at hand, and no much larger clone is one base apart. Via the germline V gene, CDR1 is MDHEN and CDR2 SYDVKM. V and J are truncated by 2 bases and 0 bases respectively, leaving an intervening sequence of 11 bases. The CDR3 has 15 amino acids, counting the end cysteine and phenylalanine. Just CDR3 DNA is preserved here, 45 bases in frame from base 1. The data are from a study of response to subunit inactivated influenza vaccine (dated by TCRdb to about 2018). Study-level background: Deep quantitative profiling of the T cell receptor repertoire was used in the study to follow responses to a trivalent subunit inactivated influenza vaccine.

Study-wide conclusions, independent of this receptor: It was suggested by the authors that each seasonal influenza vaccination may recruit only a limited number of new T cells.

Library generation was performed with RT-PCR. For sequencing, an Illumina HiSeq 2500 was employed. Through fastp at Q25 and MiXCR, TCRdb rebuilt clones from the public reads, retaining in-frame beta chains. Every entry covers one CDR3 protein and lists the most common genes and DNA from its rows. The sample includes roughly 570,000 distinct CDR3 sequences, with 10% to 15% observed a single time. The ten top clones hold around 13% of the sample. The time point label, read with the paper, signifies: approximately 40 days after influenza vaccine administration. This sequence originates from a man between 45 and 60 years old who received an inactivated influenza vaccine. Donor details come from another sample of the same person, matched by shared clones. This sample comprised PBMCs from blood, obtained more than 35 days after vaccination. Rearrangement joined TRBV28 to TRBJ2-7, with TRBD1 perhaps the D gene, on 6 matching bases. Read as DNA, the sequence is TGTGCCAGCAGTTTAGCCCTGGGACACTCCTACGAGCAGTACTTC. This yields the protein CASSLALGHSYEQYF.